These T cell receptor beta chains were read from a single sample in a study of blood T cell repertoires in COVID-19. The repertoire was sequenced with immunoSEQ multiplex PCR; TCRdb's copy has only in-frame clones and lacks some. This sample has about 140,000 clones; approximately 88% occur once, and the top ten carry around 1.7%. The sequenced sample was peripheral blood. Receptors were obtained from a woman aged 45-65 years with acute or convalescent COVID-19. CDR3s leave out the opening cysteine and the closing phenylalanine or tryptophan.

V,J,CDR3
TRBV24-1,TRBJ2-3,ATSPRGHTDTQY
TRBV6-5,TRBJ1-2,ASSPTFRGSYGYT
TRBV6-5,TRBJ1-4,ASRKGEGEKLF
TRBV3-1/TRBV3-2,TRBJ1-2,ASGYRDRDGYT
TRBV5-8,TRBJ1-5,ASSHLRQPQH
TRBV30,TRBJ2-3,AWSVGGYTDTQY
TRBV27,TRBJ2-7,ASNPGPYPPQDRALYEQY
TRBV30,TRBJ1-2,AWTGSPNYGYT
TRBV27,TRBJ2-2,ASSPRLAQTGELF
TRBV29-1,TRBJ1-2,SSSDYGYT
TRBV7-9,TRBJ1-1,ASSLGGQNTEAF
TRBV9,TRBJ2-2,ASSVGTVGGNTGELF
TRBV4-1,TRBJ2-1,ASSRITGGGEQF
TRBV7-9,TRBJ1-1,ATGDKGKVTF
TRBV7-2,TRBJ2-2,ASSFYLAVNTGELF
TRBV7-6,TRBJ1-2,ASSLKGGREVGYT
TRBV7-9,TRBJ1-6,ASSSWTGGSPLH
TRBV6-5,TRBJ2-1,ASSRTYLGNEQF
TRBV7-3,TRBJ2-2,ASSLTGRDTGELF
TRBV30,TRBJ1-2,AWSYGGQGAHT
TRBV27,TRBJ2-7,ASSPNRDRGLD
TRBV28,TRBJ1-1,ASRRQGWDTEAF
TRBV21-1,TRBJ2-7,ASSKEAVAGGYEQY
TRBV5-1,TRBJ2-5,ASSLRQNQETQY
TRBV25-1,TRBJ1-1,ASSDRFMNTEAF
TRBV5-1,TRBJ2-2,ASSLTSGDRNTGELF
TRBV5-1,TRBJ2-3,ASSFGSGRAGTSQY
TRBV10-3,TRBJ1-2,AISELGQNYGYT
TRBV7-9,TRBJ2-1,ASSLRDHGTPSDEQF
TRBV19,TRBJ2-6,ASSILGQSSGANVLT
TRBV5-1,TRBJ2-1,ASSFEARAYNEQF
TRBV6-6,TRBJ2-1,ASSPWTSGRSSYNEQF
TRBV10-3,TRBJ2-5,AISGGQKETQY
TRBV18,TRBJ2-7,ASSPTGTSNDEQY
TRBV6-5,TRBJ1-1,ASRSTGGMNTEAF
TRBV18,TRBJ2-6,ASSLDRTRSGANVLT
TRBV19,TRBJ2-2,ASAGANTGELF
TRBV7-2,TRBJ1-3,ASMRGNSGNTIY
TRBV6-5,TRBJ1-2,ASSFRSNYGYT
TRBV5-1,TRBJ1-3,ASSATGTGNTIY
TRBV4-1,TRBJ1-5,ASSRGDRDNQPQH
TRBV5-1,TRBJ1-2,ASSSAGAAGYT
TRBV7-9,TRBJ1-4,ASSSAQATNEKLF
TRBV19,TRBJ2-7,ASSPSSGGGAGVEQY
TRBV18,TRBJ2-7,ASSPEARSTYEQY
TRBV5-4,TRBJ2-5,ASSPGLAGSETQY
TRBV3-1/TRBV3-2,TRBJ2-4,ASSPGGLAKNIQY
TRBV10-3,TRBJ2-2,AISVVGHHRFANTGELF
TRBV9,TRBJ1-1,ASSVDPNSRLNTEAF
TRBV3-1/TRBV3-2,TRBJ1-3,ASSQGHISGNTIY
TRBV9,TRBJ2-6,ASSVKSSGANVLT
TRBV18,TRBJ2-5,ASSPLLSGRRETQY
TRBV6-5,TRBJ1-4,ASSYSRAGTNEKLF
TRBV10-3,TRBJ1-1,AISGGGGLSEAF